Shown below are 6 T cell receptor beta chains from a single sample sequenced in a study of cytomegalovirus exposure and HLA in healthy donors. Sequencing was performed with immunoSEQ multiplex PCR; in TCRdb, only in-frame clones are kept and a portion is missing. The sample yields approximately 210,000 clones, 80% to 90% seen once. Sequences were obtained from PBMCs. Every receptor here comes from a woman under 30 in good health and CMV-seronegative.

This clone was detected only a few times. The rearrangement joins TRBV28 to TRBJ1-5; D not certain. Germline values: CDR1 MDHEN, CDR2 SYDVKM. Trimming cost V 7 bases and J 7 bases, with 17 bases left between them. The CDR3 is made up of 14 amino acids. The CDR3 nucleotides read TGTGCCAGCACCCAAGGTGGGGAGGTGCAGCCCCAGCATTTT. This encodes CASTQGGEVQPQHF.

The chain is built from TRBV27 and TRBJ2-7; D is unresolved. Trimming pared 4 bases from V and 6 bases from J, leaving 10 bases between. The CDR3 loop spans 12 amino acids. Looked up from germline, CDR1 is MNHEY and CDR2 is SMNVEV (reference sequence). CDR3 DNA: TGTGCCAGCAGTTCCACCCTCGGCGAGCAGTACTTC. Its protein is CASSSTLGEQYF.

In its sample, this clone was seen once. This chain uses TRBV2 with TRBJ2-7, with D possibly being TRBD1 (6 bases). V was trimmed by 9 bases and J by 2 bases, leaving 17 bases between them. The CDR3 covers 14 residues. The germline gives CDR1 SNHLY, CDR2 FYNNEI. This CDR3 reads CASRVRQEPYEQYF. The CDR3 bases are TGTGCCAGTCGGGTGAGACAGGAACCCTACGAGCAGTACTTC.

The CDR3 is CAISESGLNTGELFF. As DNA, the CDR3 is TGTGCCATCAGTGAGTCAGGACTGAACACCGGGGAGCTGTTTTTT. The V and J genes are TRBV10-3 and TRBJ2-2, with TRBD2 as a possible D gene (5 bases). The CDR3 spans 15 residues. Trimming shortened V by 0 bases and J by 1 base, and 6 bases separated the two germline ends. Germline CDR1 ENHRY, CDR2 SYGVKD.

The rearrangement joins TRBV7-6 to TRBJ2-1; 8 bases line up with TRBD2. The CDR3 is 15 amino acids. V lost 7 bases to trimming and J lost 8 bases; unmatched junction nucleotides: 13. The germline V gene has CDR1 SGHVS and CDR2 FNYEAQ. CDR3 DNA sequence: TGTGCCAGCACGCCTGGCACTAGCGGCGGCGATGAGCAGTTCTTC. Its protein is CASTPGTSGGDEQFF.

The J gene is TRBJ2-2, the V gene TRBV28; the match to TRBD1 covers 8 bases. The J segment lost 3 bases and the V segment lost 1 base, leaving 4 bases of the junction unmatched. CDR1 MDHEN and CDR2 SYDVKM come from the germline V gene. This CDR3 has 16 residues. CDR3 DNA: TGTGCCAGCAGTTTATTATCACAGGGGGACACCGGGGAGCTGTTTTTT. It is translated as CASSLLSQGDTGELFF.